This paragraph reports one T cell receptor beta chain. Its antigen is still unknown. Per germline, CDR1 MGHRA and CDR2 YSYEKL. V was pared by 4 bases and J by 0 bases, with 1 base of the junction left unmatched. The CDR3 runs to 15 residues. The data are from a study of T cell repertoires in cytomegalovirus infection. Whole-study context: CMV epitopes that were recently identified and HLA-C-restricted were used alongside well-studied HLA-B-restricted ones. Study-level results: HLA-C-restricted TCR beta clonotypes specific for CMV led the ex vivo response. Carriage of CMV together with the relevant HLA was identifiable through cumulative public TCR beta family frequency.

TCRdb passed the reads through MiXCR, listing each CDR3 protein once. The repertoire includes 140,000 to 150,000 distinct CDR3 sequences, 25% to 35% of them detected once, and 45% to 55% sits in the top ten. The clonotype originates from a human donor in good health (CMV status not recorded). Some clones in this sample may be carry-over from other donors' samples. The chain combines TRBV4-1 with TRBJ2-5; 11 positions agree with TRBD2. The specimen was CD8+ T cells from cultured PBMCs, collected from culture after CMV antigen stimulation. The CDR3 protein is CASSLLAGDQETQYF. In nucleotides, the CDR3 is TGCGCCAGCAGCCTACTAGCGGGGGACCAAGAGACCCAGTACTTC.